The 24 T cell receptor beta chains presented below share a single source sample, sequenced in a study of cytomegalovirus exposure and HLA in healthy donors. The primer mix had 60 Vbeta and 13 Jbeta primers. Assay: immunoSEQ multiplex PCR; the TCRdb copy retains only in-frame clones and omits some. The sample has approximately 100,000 clones, around four fifths seen once. The sequencing sample was made of PBMCs. Source of these receptors: a man aged 35 to 55 in good health and CMV-seronegative.

This clone was seen only a few times. The V and J genes are TRBV6-5 and TRBJ1-4; no clear D gene. The ends were cut back, 5 bases at V and 7 bases at J, with 14 bases in the middle. Germline CDR1 and CDR2: MNHEY and SVGAGI. The CDR3 is 14 residues long. The DNA of the CDR3 is TGTGCCAGCAGTCGAACTCAAACGAGTGAAAAACTGTTTTTT. Its translation: CASSRTQTSEKLFF.

V gene TRBV27 combines with J gene TRBJ2-1; D is perhaps TRBD2 (6 bases). The CDR3 extends over 15 amino acids. CDR1 and CDR2 (germline): MNHEY, SMNVEV (reference sequence). V was trimmed by 5 bases and J by 0 bases, leaving 11 bases between them. CDR3 in DNA: TGTGCCAGCAGTCTACACGGGAGCTCCTACAATGAGCAGTTCTTC. This encodes CASSLHGSSYNEQFF.

The chain employs TRBV2 and TRBJ2-5; D possibly corresponds to TRBD1 (6 bases). Germline lookup yields CDR1 SNHLY and CDR2 FYNNEI. V lost 8 bases and J 2 bases, leaving 12 bases between the germline ends. CDR3 length: 13 residues. The DNA for the CDR3 is TGTGCCAGCGGCAGGGGTGGGCAAGAGACCCAGTACTTC. Protein: CASGRGGQETQYF.

This sequence joins TRBV5-1 and TRBJ2-6; 9 positions agree with TRBD1. V gave up 4 bases and J gave up 4 bases; unmatched junction bases: 6. The CDR3 consists of 16 residues. Germline V lookup: CDR1 SGHRS, CDR2 YFSETQ. The CDR3 protein is CASSQTGGDGANVLTF. The CDR3 coding sequence is TGCGCCAGCAGCCAGACAGGGGGGGACGGGGCCAACGTCCTGACTTTC.

This clone appeared once. This sequence joins TRBV2 and TRBJ2-1; 12 nucleotides match TRBD2. Trimming cost V 3 bases and J 8 bases; bases outside gene matches: 5. Germline values: CDR1 SNHLY, CDR2 FYNNEI. The length of the CDR3 is 15 residues. The CDR3 here is CASSDPSGGADEQFF. The CDR3 DNA reads as TGTGCCAGCAGTGACCCTAGCGGGGGGGCTGATGAGCAGTTCTTC. The full variable domain, in which reference TRBV2 and TRBJ2-1 provide the parts outside the CDR3, is EPEVTQTPSHQVTQMGQEVILRCVPISNHLYFYWYRQILGQKVEFLVSFYNNEISEKSEIFDDQFSVERPDGSNFTLKIRSTKLEDSAMYFCASSDPSGGADEQFFGPGTRLTVL.

The chain couples TRBV7-3 to TRBJ1-1, with D tentatively TRBD1 (5 bases). Germline CDR1 SGHTA, CDR2 FQGTGA. CDR3 length equals 13 residues. Between the trimmed V and J ends, which lost 3 bases and 2 bases, there was a span of 7 bases. The CDR3 protein is CASSFGGNTEAFF. The DNA of the CDR3 is TGTGCCAGCAGCTTCGGGGGAAACACTGAAGCTTTCTTT.

The rearrangement links TRBV10-3 to TRBJ2-7; 7 bases line up with TRBD2. From germline, CDR1 is ENHRY and CDR2 SYGVKD. This CDR3 has 14 residues. Losses at the gene ends were 0 bases for V and 4 bases for J; bases not matched to a gene: 3. The CDR3 DNA reads as TGTGCCATCAGTGAGTCGGGGCGGGGGTACGAGCAGTACGTC. Translation: CAISESGRGYEQYV.

The CDR3 bases are TGTGCCAGCAGCTGGGGGACAGGGGGATTGGGCACTGAAGCTTTCTTT. Its translation is CASSWGTGGLGTEAFF. The rearrangement joins TRBV5-6 to TRBJ1-1, with TRBD1 matching over 11 bases. Germline-derived CDR1 and CDR2 are SGHDT and YYEEEE. The CDR3 spans 16 residues. The V gene end was trimmed by 3 bases and the J gene end by 4 bases; junction bases not matched to a gene: 8.

This chain connects TRBV6-1 to TRBJ1-2, with TRBD1 matching 12 bases. V was pared by 7 bases and J by 6 bases, with 6 bases of the junction left unmatched. CDR1 is MNHNS and CDR2 is SASEGT in the germline V gene. The CDR3 has 14 amino acids. The CDR3 region is CASNRDRGPDGYTF. The CDR3 bases are TGTGCCAGCAACCGGGACAGGGGGCCGGATGGCTACACCTTC.

V is TRBV5-8 and J is TRBJ1-6; D unresolved. Germline V lookup: CDR1 SGHTS, CDR2 YDEGEE. This CDR3 is built from 17 residues. V was trimmed by 1 base and J by 0 bases, leaving 11 bases between them. The CDR3 region has the DNA TGTGCCAGCAGCTTGAGTTCGGCTAGCTCCTATAATTCACCCCTCCACTTT. This sequence encodes CASSLSSASSYNSPLHF.

V usage is TRBV15 and J usage is TRBJ2-5, with 11 bases identical to TRBD2. The CDR3 consists of 16 residues. The V gene's germline CDR1 is LNHNV and CDR2 YYDKDF (reference sequence). The junction had 6 bases not matched to a gene; V was cut back by 5 bases and J by 1 base. This chain's CDR3 is CATSGSGLAAQETQYF. CDR3 bases: TGTGCCACCAGCGGCTCGGGACTAGCGGCCCAAGAGACCCAGTACTTC. Looking up the rest from reference TRBV15 and TRBJ2-5 gives the full variable domain: DAMVIQNPRYQVTQFGKPVTLSCSQTLNHNVMYWYQQKSSQAPKLLFHYYDKDFNNEADTPDNFQSRRPNTSFCFLDIRSPGLGDTAMYLCATSGSGLAAQETQYFGPGTRLLVL.

CDR3 DNA sequence: TGTGCCAGCAGTCAACGGACAGGGAACACTGAAGCTTTCTTT. Amino acids: CASSQRTGNTEAFF. This chain links TRBV6-6 with TRBJ1-1, with 7 bases fitting TRBD1. V lost 5 bases, J lost 1 base, and 4 bases stayed unmatched. There are 14 residues in the CDR3. The germline V gene encodes CDR1 MNHNY and CDR2 SVGAGI (reference sequence).

This CDR3 reads CASSTGTGGTNEKLFF. The CDR3 DNA reads TGTGCCAGCAGTACCGGGACAGGGGGGACTAATGAAAAACTGTTTTTT. The V and J genes are TRBV5-6 and TRBJ1-4; 11 positions agree with TRBD1. The CDR3 covers 16 residues. CDR1 is SGHDT, CDR2 YYEEEE, per germline. After removal of 5 bases from V and 2 bases from J, the junction contained 5 bases not matched to a gene. The variable domain in full, with the rest retrieved from reference TRBV5-6 and TRBJ1-4, is DAGVTQSPTHLIKTRGQQVTLRCSPKSGHDTVSWYQQALGQGPQFIFQYYEEEERQRGNFPDRFSGHQFPNYSSELNVNALLLGDSALYLCASSTGTGGTNEKLFFGSGTQLSVL.

In the case of this clone: At one end, the junction sequence differs from germline, possibly due to a read error. V gene TRBV2 combines with J gene TRBJ2-1, with D unresolved. Germline CDR1 is SNHLY and CDR2 is FYNNEI. This CDR3 is built from 14 residues. CDR3 amino acids: CASREAASYNEQFF. The DNA for the CDR3 is TGTGCCAGCAGGGAAGCAGCATCCTACAATGAGCAGTTCTTC.

The chain uses TRBV28 and TRBJ1-2, with D maybe TRBD1 (6 bases). Germline V gene sequence: CDR1 MDHEN, CDR2 SYDVKM. Trimming shortened V by 2 bases and J by 4 bases, and 11 bases separated the two germline ends. The CDR3 has 14 amino acids. CDR3 in amino acids: CASSLPQGSYGYTF. The CDR3 nucleotides are TGTGCCAGCAGTTTACCCCAGGGGAGCTATGGCTACACCTTC.

This clone was found a few times. V and J are TRBV18 and TRBJ2-2; no clear D. The CDR3 is 11 residues long. Germline assignment: CDR1 KGHSH and CDR2 LQKENI. With 8 bases removed from V and 3 bases from J, the gap between germline ends came to 4 bases. The chain's CDR3 is CASQDTGELFF. CDR3 bases: TGTGCCAGCCAGGACACCGGGGAGCTGTTTTTT.

In its sample, this clone was seen a few times. The chain combines TRBV6-5 with TRBJ1-4; the D gene is possibly TRBD1 (6 bases). Germline CDR1 MNHEY, CDR2 SVGAGI. The CDR3 is 15 amino acids. V was trimmed by 4 bases and J by 4 bases, leaving 13 bases between them. The CDR3 region is CASSSFQGSNEKLFF. As DNA, the CDR3 is TGTGCCAGCAGTTCATTTCAGGGGAGTAATGAAAAACTGTTTTTT.

The chain uses TRBV7-9 and TRBJ1-5; 8 bases match TRBD1. The junction had 3 bases not matched to a gene; V was cut back by 4 bases and J by 1 base. Germline lookup yields CDR1 SEHNR and CDR2 FQNEAQ (reference sequence). The CDR3 length is 15 residues. The CDR3 DNA follows: TGTGCCAGCAGCTCGGACAGGGACAGCAATCAGCCCCAGCATTTT. This encodes CASSSDRDSNQPQHF.

The chain is built from TRBV18 and TRBJ1-1; TRBD1 agrees at 12 bases. CDR1 is KGHSH and CDR2 is LQKENI in the germline V gene. The CDR3 spans 16 residues. Trimming took 8 bases from V and 1 from J; bases not matched to a gene: 8. CDR3 residues: CASRPGQGAGNTEAFF. CDR3 nucleotide sequence: TGTGCCAGCAGACCGGGACAGGGGGCTGGGAACACTGAAGCTTTCTTT.

This sequence joins TRBV5-1 and TRBJ2-3; D is possibly TRBD1 (6 bases). Germline loops: CDR1 SGHRS, CDR2 YFSETQ. The CDR3 is made up of 13 amino acids. V shed 7 bases and J shed 3 bases, with 12 bases lying between them. The CDR3 is CASENTGTDTQYF. The CDR3 DNA reads as TGCGCCAGCGAAAATACAGGGACAGATACGCAGTATTTT.

This clone was found a few times. V and J are TRBV5-6 and TRBJ1-5; tentative D call: TRBD1 (6 bases). Trimming removed 4 bases at V and 6 bases at J, with 14 bases between. Germline-derived CDR1 and CDR2 are SGHDT and YYEEEE. The CDR3 is made up of 14 amino acids. The CDR3 protein is CASSIGGGGQPQHF. The DNA for the CDR3 is TGTGCCAGCAGCATAGGGGGGGGCGGTCAGCCCCAGCATTTT.

To note about this clone: The junction shows a germline mismatch at one end, possibly a read error. The V gene is TRBV6-5, the J gene TRBJ1-5; D is ambiguous. CDR1 MNHEY and CDR2 SVGAGI come from the germline V gene. This CDR3 region has 13 residues. CDR3 sequence reads: CASSSRINRPQHF. DNA for the CDR3: TGTGCCAGCAGTTCGAGAATCAATCGGCCCCAGCATTTT.

In DNA, the CDR3 is TGTGCCAGCAGTAGTGGACTAGCGGGGGGGCCCGTCGTGGGTAAAGAGACCCAGTACTTC. Its translation is CASSSGLAGGPVVGKETQYF. The chain couples TRBV7-4 to TRBJ2-5, with TRBD2 identical over 15 bases. V was clipped by 6 bases and J by 3 bases; unmatched bases: 17. This CDR3 is built from 20 residues. Germline V gives CDR1 SGHVT, CDR2 SQSDAQ.

The CDR3 spells CASSEGGAGGYTF. The DNA of the CDR3 is TGTGCCAGCAGTGAAGGCGGGGCCGGTGGCTACACCTTC. The chain uses TRBV6-1 and TRBJ1-2; D is perhaps TRBD1 (5 bases). From germline, CDR1 is MNHNS and CDR2 SASEGT. Trimming pared 1 base from V and 7 bases from J, leaving 10 bases between. The CDR3 length is 13 residues.